This T cell receptor (beta chain) was recorded in a study of CXCR3-negative and CXCR3-positive naive CD8 T cells. About the research overall: Summed over all libraries, TRB reads came to about 140 million, with about 1.5 +/- 0.3 million per library. Study outcomes and limitations: With respect to TRBV-TRBJ usage, naive CXCR3-negative and CXCR3-positive cells were similar; memory differed. Similarly elevated diversity marked both naive subsets, with memory CD8+ cells showing far lower diversity.

As concerns this clonotype: Its antigen is still unknown.

Germline lookup yields CDR1 SQVTM and CDR2 ANQGSEA. The CDR3 is 15 amino acids. 5' RACE that incorporated UMI labels was used to prepare the TRB cDNA libraries. For each CDR3 protein, TCRdb gives one entry from its re-call of the 5' RACE reads, without DNA. Across 130,000 or so distinct CDR3 sequences, the top ten clones capture about 0.44% of the sample. Naive CD8+ T lymphocytes were specified as CD45RO-CCR7+CD27+CD95-. V is TRBV29-1 and J is TRBJ2-7; TCRdb's D call of TRBD1 is untestable without DNA. Sequenced: naive CXCR3- CD8+ T cells from blood. Subset noted: CD45RO-CCR7+CD27+CD95- naive CD8+ T cells lacking CXCR3 (TNR3-). This TCR came from a human donor in good health. Some clones in this sample may be carry-over from other donors' samples. CDR3 sequence: CSVEDPGTGVHEQYF.